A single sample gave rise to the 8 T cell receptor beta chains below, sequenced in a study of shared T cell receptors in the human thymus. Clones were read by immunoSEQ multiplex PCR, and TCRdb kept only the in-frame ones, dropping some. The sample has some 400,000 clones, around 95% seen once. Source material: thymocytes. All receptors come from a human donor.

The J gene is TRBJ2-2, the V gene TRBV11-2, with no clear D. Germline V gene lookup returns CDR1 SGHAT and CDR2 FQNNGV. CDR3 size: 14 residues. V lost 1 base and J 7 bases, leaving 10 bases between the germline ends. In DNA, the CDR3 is TGTGCCAGCAGCTTAGTTAGGGATGACGGGGAGCTGTTTTTT. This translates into CASSLVRDDGELFF.

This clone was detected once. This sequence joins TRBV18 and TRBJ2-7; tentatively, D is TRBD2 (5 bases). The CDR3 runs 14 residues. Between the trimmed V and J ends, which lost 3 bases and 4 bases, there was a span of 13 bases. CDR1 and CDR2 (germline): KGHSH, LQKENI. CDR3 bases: TGTGCCAGCTCACCGACCGCACGGGAATACGAGCAGTACTTC. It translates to CASSPTAREYEQYF.

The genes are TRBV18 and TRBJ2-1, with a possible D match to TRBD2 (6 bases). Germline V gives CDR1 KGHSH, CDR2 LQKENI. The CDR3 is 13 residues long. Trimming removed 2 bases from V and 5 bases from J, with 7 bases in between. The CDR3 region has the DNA TGTGCCAGCTCACCAAGGACTAACAATGAGCAGTTCTTC. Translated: CASSPRTNNEQFF.

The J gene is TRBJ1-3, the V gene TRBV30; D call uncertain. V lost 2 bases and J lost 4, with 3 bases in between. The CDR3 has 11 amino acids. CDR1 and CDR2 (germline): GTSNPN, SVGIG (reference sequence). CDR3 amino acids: CAWSKGNTIYF. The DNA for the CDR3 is TGTGCCTGGAGTAAGGGAAACACCATATATTTT.

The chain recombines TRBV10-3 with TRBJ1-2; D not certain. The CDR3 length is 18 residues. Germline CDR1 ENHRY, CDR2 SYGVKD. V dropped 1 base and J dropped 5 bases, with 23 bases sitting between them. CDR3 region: CAISEFGRDGPPLYGYTF. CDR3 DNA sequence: TGTGCCATCAGTGAGTTTGGTAGAGACGGACCCCCGTTATATGGCTACACCTTC.

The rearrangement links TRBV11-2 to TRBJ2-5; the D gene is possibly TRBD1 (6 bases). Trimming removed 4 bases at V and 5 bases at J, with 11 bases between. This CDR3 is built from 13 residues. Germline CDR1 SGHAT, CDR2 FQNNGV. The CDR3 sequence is CASSSGESETQYF. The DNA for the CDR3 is TGTGCCAGCAGCTCAGGGGAGTCGGAGACCCAGTACTTC.

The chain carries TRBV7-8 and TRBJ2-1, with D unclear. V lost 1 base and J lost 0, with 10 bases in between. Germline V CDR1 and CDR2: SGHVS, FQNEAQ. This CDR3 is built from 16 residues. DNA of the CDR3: TGTGCCAGCAGCTTAGATGCGGAAGGCTCCTACAATGAGCAGTTCTTC. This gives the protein CASSLDAEGSYNEQFF.

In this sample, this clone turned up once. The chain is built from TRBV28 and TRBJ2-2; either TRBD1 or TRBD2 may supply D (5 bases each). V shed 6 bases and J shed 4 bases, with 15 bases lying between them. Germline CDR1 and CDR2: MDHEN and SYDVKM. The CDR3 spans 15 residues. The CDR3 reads CASRPGRRFTGELFF. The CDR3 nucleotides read TGTGCCAGCAGGCCGGGACGCCGGTTCACCGGGGAGCTGTTTTTT.